The 7 T cell receptor beta chains below come from one sample, sequenced in a study of T cell repertoires in cytomegalovirus infection. TCRdb re-derived calls from the reads in MiXCR, one entry per CDR3 protein. Among roughly 300,000 distinct CDR3 sequences listed, more than 8% were seen once. The specimen was PBMCs. These receptors all come from a human donor in good health (CMV status not recorded). Some clones in this sample may be carry-over from other donors' samples.

This rearrangement joins TRBV18 to TRBJ2-5; 7 nucleotides match TRBD1. CDR3 length: 14 residues. Germline trimming cut 5 bases from V and 3 bases from J; bases unmatched to any gene: 6. CDR1 and CDR2 (germline): KGHSH, LQKENI. The CDR3 DNA is TGTGCCAGCTCAAACCGGGACAGCAAAGAGACCCAGTACTTC. It specifies CASSNRDSKETQYF.

This clonotype was detected many times. CDR3 in amino acids: CASSSQSLANEKLFF. CDR3 sequence (DNA): TGTGCCAGCAGCTCACAGAGTTTGGCTAATGAAAAACTGTTTTTT. The genes are TRBV7-6 and TRBJ1-4; D remains ambiguous. The CDR3 loop spans 15 amino acids. Germline V gene sequence: CDR1 SGHVS, CDR2 FNYEAQ. V gave up 4 bases and J gave up 3 bases, with 12 bases separating them. The whole variable domain, remainder taken from reference TRBV7-6 and TRBJ1-4, is GAGVSQSPRYKVTKRGQDVALRCDPISGHVSLYWYRQALGQGPEFLTYFNYEAQQDKSGLPNDRFSAERPEGSISTLTIQRTEQRDSAMYRCASSSQSLANEKLFFGSGTQLSVL.

Ten or more counts support this clonotype. This chain joins TRBV7-2 and TRBJ2-7; D not resolved. Trimming removed 6 bases from V and 2 bases from J, with 11 bases in between. The CDR3 is 13 amino acids. CDR1 is SGHTA, CDR2 FQGNSA, per germline. CDR3: CASRRTPPYEQYF. In nucleotides, the CDR3 is TGTGCCAGCAGACGGACCCCGCCCTACGAGCAGTACTTC. The complete variable domain, with remaining parts taken from reference TRBV7-2 and TRBJ2-7, reads GAGVSQSPSNKVTEKGKDVELRCDPISGHTALYWYRQSLGQGLEFLIYFQGNSAPDKSGLPSDRFSAERTGGSVSTLTIQRTQQEDSAVYLCASRRTPPYEQYFGPGTRLTVT.

This clonotype was seen many times. The J gene is TRBJ1-6, the V gene TRBV6-6; a weak D match, TRBD1 (5 bases). This CDR3 is 14 amino acids long. CDR1 MNHNY and CDR2 SVGAGI come from the germline V gene (reference sequence). The V gene lost 6 bases and the J gene lost 11 bases, with 17 bases spanning the gap. The CDR3 loop reads CASSPTGPRTPLHF. The DNA for the CDR3 is TGTGCCAGCAGCCCCACGGGACCAAGGACACCCCTCCACTTT.

V usage is TRBV10-2 and J usage is TRBJ1-1; TRBD1 is a possible D gene (5 bases). Trimming cost V 0 bases and J 5 bases, with 13 bases left between them. This CDR3 has 15 residues. From germline, CDR1 is WSHSY and CDR2 SAAADI. The CDR3 protein is CASSESVGTGTEAFF. The CDR3 region has the DNA TGCGCCAGCAGTGAGTCGGTAGGGACGGGGACTGAAGCTTTCTTT.

In its sample, this clonotype was seen a few times. This rearrangement joins TRBV7-2 to TRBJ2-1, with 11 positions matching TRBD2. V lost 3 bases to trimming and J lost 7 bases; unmatched junction nucleotides: 8. Germline lookup yields CDR1 SGHTA and CDR2 FQGNSA. This CDR3 has 16 amino acids. CDR3 DNA sequence: TGTGCCAGCAGCTTTGTGTTAGCGGGAGGGAAGAATGAGCAGTTCTTC. This encodes CASSFVLAGGKNEQFF.

The rearrangement uses TRBV29-1 and TRBJ1-2; D not certain. The CDR3 is made up of 12 amino acids. V was shortened by 4 bases and J by 6 bases, with 12 bases between the two germline ends. Per the germline V gene, CDR1 is SQVTM and CDR2 is ANQGSEA. CDR3 sequence: CSVVHSGDGYTF. The CDR3 nucleotides are TGCAGCGTTGTCCACAGTGGAGATGGCTACACCTTC.